This T cell receptor (beta chain) was retrieved from a study of cytotoxic CD8 clonotypes in ibrutinib-treated CLL. Study overall: Partial responses numbered roughly 25 and complete responses 2; after a median around 70 months, 14 stayed remitted and roughly twelve progressed. The study, taken as a whole, reports: Ibrutinib response saw clonality rise, and progression saw it return toward baseline. Sustained-remission and progressing patients had different sampling times.

Data came from immunoSEQ multiplex PCR; TCRdb stores just in-frame clones and leaves some out. Seen here are just over 200,000 clones, about four fifths observed once, and the top ten hold 10% to 12%. On this clone: Its antigen is unidentified.

Germline CDR1 MGHRA, CDR2 YSYEKL. The CDR3 is 17 amino acids. J gave up 7 bases and V 1 base, and 12 bases lay outside the gene matches. The TCR originated in a human donor with chronic lymphocytic leukemia. This chain uses TRBV4-1 with TRBJ1-5; 8 nucleotides align to TRBD1. This sample comprised PBMCs, obtained after 12 months of ibrutinib treatment. CDR3 loop: CASSQVQQGAGGQPQHF. The CDR3 region has the DNA TGCGCCAGCAGCCAAGTCCAGCAGGGGGCTGGAGGACAGCCCCAGCATTTT.